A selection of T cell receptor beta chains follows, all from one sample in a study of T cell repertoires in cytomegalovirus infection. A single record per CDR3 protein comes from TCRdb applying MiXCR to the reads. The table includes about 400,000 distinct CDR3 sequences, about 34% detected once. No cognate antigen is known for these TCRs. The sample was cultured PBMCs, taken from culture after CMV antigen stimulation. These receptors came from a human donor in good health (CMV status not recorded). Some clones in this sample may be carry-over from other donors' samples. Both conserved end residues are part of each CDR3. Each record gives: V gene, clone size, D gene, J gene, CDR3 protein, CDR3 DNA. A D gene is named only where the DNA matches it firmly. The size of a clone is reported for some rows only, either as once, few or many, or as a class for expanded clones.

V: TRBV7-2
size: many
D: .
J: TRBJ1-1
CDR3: CASTTFPRANSNTEAFF
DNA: TGTGCCAGCACCACTTTTCCCCGGGCAAATTCGAACACTGAAGCTTTCTTT

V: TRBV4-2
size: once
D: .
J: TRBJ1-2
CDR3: CASSQEGKNYGYTF
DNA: TGTGCCAGCAGCCAGGAGGGGAAAAACTATGGCTACACCTTC

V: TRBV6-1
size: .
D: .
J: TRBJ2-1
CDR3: CASRAAAEQFF
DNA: TGTGCCAGCAGAGCAGCTGCTGAGCAGTTCTTC

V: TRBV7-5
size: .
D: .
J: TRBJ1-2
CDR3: CISVPEARHRGYGYTF
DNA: .

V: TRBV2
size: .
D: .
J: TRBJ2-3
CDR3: CASSEGTYSTDTQYF
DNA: TGTGCCAGCAGTGAAGGGACTTACAGCACAGATACGCAGTATTTT

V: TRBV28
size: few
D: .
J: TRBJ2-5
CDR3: CASSLGIPETQYF
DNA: TGTGCCAGCAGTTTGGGAATTCCGGAGACCCAGTACTTC

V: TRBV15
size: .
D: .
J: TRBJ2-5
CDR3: CATSRDQDSQETQYF
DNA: TGTGCCACCAGCAGAGATCAAGACAGCCAAGAGACCCAGTACTTC

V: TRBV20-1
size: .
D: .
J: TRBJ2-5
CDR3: CSARPLLGKETQYF
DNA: TGCAGTGCTAGACCCCTACTGGGAAAAGAGACCCAGTACTTC

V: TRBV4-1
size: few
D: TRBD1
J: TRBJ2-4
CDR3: CASSQVGTGNKNIQYF
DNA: TGCGCCAGCAGCCAAGTCGGGACAGGGAACAAAAACATTCAGTACTTC

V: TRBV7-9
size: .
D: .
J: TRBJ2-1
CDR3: CASSYSDTEQFF
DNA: TGTGCCAGCAGCTATTCAGATACTGAGCAGTTCTTC

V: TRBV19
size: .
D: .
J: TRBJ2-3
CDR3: CASSTATAYTDTQYF
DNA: TGTGCCAGTAGTACGGCGACAGCTTACACAGATACGCAGTATTTT

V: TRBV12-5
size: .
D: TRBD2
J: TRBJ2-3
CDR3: CASGFGTSASTDTQYF
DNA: TGTGCTAGTGGTTTTGGGACTAGCGCTAGCACAGATACGCAGTATTTT

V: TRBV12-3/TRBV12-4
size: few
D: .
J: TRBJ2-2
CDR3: CASREYPAGELFF
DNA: TGTGCCAGCCGCGAGTATCCAGCCGGGGAGCTGTTTTTT

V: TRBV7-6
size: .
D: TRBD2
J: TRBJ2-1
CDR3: CASSSWTSGHYNEQFF
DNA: TGTGCCAGCAGCTCCTGGACTAGCGGTCATTACAATGAGCAGTTCTTC

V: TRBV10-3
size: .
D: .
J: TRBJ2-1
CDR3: CAISEREPYNEQFF
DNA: TGTGCCATCAGTGAGCGGGAGCCCTACAATGAGCAGTTCTTC

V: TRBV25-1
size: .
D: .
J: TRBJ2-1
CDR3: CASSSDGFSYNEQFF
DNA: TGTGCCAGCAGTTCGGACGGTTTCTCCTACAATGAGCAGTTCTTC

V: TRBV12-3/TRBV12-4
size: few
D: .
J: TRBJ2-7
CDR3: CASSYRQYEQYF
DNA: TGTGCCAGCAGCTATCGACAGTACGAGCAGTACTTC

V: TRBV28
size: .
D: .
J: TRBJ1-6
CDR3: CASSLYAARSYNSPLHF
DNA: TGTGCCAGCAGTTTATATGCCGCCCGCTCCTATAATTCACCCCTCCACTTT

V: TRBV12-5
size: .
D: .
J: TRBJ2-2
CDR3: CASAQPTGNTGELFF
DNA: TGTGCTAGTGCCCAACCCACAGGAAACACCGGGGAGCTGTTTTTT

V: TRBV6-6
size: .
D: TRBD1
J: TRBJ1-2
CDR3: CASSYSGTGGHYGYTF
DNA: TGTGCCAGCAGTTACTCGGGGACAGGAGGGCACTATGGCTACACCTTC

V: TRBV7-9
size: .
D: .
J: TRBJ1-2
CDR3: CASSLPGGQLYGYTF
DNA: TGTGCCAGCAGCTTGCCGGGAGGACAACTCTATGGCTACACCTTC

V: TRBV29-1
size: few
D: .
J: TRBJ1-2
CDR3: CSVEGTDFNSDYGYTF
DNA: TGCAGCGTTGAAGGGACAGATTTTAATTCGGACTATGGCTACACCTTC

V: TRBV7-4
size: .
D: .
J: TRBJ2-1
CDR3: CASTLGLRLYEQFF
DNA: TGTGCCAGCACCCTGGGGCTACGCCTCTATGAGCAGTTCTTC

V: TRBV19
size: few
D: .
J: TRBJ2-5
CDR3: CASSSPWQGYETQYF
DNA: TGTGCCAGTAGTTCCCCCTGGCAGGGCTACGAGACCCAGTACTTC

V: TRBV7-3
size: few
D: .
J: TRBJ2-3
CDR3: CASSLWGALTDTQYF
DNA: TGTGCCAGCAGCTTGTGGGGAGCTCTCACAGATACGCAGTATTTT

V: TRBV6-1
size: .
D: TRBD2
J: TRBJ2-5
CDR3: CASSGLAVQETQYF
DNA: TGTGCCAGCAGTGGACTAGCGGTACAAGAGACCCAGTACTTC

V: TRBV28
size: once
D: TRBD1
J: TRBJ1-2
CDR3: CASRPAGGRGSGYTF
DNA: TGTGCCAGCAGGCCAGCAGGGGGAAGGGGAAGTGGCTACACCTTC

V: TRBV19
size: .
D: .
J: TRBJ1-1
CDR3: CASNQGLRTEAFF
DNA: TGTGCCAGTAATCAGGGGCTGAGGACTGAAGCTTTCTTT

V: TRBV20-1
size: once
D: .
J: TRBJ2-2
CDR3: CSASPGGTGELFF
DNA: TGCAGTGCTAGTCCAGGGGGGACCGGGGAGCTGTTTTTT

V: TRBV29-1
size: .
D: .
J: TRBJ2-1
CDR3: CSVEVRIRGEQFF
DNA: TGCAGCGTTGAAGTTCGAATAAGGGGGGAGCAGTTCTTC

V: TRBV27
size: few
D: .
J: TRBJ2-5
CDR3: CACASEAQYF
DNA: TGTGCCTGCGCGAGTGAGGCCCAGTACTTC

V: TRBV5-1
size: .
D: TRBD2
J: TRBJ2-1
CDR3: CASSFLAGGTYNEQFF
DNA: TGCGCCAGCAGCTTTTTAGCGGGGGGAACCTACAATGAGCAGTTCTTC

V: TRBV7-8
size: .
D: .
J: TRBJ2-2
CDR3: CASSLAGPPGELFF
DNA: TGTGCCAGCAGCTTGGCAGGGCCCCCCGGGGAGCTGTTTTTT

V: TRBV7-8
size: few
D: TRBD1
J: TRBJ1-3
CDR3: CASSFGQGSSGNTIYF
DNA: TGTGCCAGCAGCTTCGGACAGGGAAGTTCTGGAAACACCATATATTTT

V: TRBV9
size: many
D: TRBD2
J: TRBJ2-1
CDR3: CASSVNPPGSAGVQFF
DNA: TGTGCCAGCAGCGTTAACCCTCCTGGGAGTGCGGGAGTTCAGTTCTTC

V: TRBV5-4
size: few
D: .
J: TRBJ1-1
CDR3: CASSLGGESTEAFF
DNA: TGTGCCAGCAGCTTAGGAGGGGAGTCCACTGAAGCTTTCTTT

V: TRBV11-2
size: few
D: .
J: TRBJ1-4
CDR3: CASSLSRVQGEKLFF
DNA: TGTGCCAGCAGCTTAAGCAGGGTACAGGGAGAAAAACTGTTTTTT

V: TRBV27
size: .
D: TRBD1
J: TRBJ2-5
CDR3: CASREVGTGEETQYF
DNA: TGTGCCAGCAGGGAGGTTGGGACAGGGGAGGAGACCCAGTACTTC

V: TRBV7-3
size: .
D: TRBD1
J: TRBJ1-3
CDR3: CASSLAGTADGLTIYF
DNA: TGTGCCAGCAGCTTAGCAGGGACAGCTGACGGGCTCACCATATATTTT

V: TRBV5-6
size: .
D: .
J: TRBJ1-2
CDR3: CASSSDPTDTNYGYTF
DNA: TGTGCCAGCAGCTCGGACCCGACAGACACAAACTATGGCTACACCTTC

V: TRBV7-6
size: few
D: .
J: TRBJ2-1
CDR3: CASSMGHYNEQFF
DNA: TGTGCCAGCAGCATGGGACATTACAATGAGCAGTTCTTC

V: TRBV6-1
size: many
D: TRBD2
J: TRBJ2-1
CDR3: CASSHPTSGSSNEQFF
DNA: TGTGCCAGCAGTCACCCGACTAGCGGGAGTTCGAATGAGCAGTTCTTC

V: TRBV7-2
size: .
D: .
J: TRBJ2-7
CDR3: CASSPFPVTYEQYF
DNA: TGTGCCAGCAGCCCATTTCCGGTGACCTACGAGCAGTACTTC

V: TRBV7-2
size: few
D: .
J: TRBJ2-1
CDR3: CASGSSASYNEQFF
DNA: TGTGCCAGCGGTTCAAGCGCCTCCTACAATGAGCAGTTCTTC

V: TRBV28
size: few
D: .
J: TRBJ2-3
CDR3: CASSLYGGRQDTQYF
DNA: TGTGCCAGCAGTTTATATGGGGGGAGACAAGATACGCAGTATTTT

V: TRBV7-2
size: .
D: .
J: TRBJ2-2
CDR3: CASSLRDTNTGELFF
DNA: TGTGCCAGCAGCCTTCGAGATACGAACACCGGGGAGCTGTTTTTT

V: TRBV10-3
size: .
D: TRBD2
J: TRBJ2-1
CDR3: CAISPTSGRVYNEQFF
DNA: TGTGCCATCAGTCCGACTAGCGGGAGGGTTTACAATGAGCAGTTCTTC

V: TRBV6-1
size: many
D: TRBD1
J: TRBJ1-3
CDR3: CASRPDRAGNTIYF
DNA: TGTGCCAGCAGGCCCGACAGGGCGGGAAACACCATATATTTT

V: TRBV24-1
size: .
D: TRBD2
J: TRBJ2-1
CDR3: CATSEPIAGGSREQFF
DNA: TGTGCCACCAGTGAACCCATAGCGGGAGGTAGCCGGGAGCAGTTCTTC

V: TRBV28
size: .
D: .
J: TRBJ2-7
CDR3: CASSHAGRVPYEQYF
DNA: TGTGCCAGCAGTCACGCCGGGCGGGTGCCCTACGAGCAGTACTTC

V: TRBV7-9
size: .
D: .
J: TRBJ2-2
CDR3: CASGQAGNGELFF
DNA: TGTGCCAGCGGCCAAGCAGGGAACGGGGAGCTGTTTTTT

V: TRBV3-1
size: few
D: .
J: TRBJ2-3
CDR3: CASSGTGADTQYF
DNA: TGTGCCAGCAGCGGAACCGGAGCAGATACGCAGTATTTT

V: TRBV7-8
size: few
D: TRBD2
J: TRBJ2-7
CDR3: CASSFTIGTSSGEQYF
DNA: TGTGCCAGCAGCTTTACAATCGGGACTAGCAGCGGCGAGCAGTACTTC

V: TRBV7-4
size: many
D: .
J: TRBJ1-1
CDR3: CASSLVRQGPAEAFF
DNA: TGTGCCAGCAGCTTAGTTAGGCAGGGACCGGCTGAAGCTTTCTTT

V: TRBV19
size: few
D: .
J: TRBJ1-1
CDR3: CASRFPGVLNTEAFF
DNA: TGTGCCAGTAGATTCCCGGGTGTCCTGAACACTGAAGCTTTCTTT

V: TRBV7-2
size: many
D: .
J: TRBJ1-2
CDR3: CASSPPGTANYGYTF
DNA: TGTGCCAGCAGCCCGCCCGGGACGGCTAACTATGGCTACACCTTC

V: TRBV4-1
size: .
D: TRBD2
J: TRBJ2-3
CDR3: CASSQGLAGKDTQYF
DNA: TGCGCCAGCAGCCAAGGACTAGCTGGGAAAGATACGCAGTATTTT

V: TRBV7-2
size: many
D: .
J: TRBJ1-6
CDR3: CASSTQPSRNNSPLHF
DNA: TGTGCCAGCAGCACACAGCCGAGCAGAAATAATTCACCCCTCCACTTT

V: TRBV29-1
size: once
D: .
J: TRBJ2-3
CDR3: CSLASGALTDTQYF
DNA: TGCAGCCTTGCTTCTGGGGCACTCACAGATACGCAGTATTTT